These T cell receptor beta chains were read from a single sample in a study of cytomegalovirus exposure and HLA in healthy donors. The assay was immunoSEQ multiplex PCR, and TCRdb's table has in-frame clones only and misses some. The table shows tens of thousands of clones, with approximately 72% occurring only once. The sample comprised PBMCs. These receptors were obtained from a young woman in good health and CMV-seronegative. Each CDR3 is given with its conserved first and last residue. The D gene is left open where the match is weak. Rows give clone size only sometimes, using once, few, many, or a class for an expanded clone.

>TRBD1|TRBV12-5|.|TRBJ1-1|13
CASGEQGGTEAFF
TGTGCTAGTGGTGAACAGGGGGGCACTGAAGCTTTCTTT
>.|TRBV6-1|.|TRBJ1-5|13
CVTSPYSNQPQHF
TGTGTCACATCCCCTTATAGCAATCAGCCCCAGCATTTT
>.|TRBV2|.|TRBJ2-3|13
CAGGSRAADTQYF
TGTGCCGGGGGGTCCAGGGCCGCAGATACGCAGTATTTT
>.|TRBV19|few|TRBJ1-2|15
CASSIGGGNNYGYTF
TGTGCCAGTAGTATTGGGGGCGGAAACAACTATGGCTACACCTTC
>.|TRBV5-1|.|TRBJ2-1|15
CASSLEGDIYNEQFF
TGCGCCAGCAGCTTGGAAGGGGACATCTACAATGAGCAGTTCTTC
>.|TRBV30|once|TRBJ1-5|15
CAWSVLGRSGGPQHF
TGTGCCTGGAGTGTACTGGGACGGTCCGGGGGTCCCCAGCATTTT
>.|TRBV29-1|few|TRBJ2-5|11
CSATFMREQYF
TGCAGCGCTACGTTCATGAGGGAGCAGTACTTC
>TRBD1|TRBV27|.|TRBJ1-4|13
CASSSTGWEKLFF
TGTGCCAGCAGTTCGACAGGGTGGGAAAAACTGTTTTTT
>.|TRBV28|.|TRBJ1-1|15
CASSSPHDSNTEAFF
TGTGCCAGCAGTTCCCCCCACGACTCTAACACTGAAGCTTTCTTT
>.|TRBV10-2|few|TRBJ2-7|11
CASSLSYEQYF
TGCGCCAGCAGCCTCAGCTACGAGCAGTACTTC
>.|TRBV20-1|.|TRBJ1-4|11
CSARDLEKLFF
TGCAGTGCTAGAGACCTGGAAAAACTGTTTTTT
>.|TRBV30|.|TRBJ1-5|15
CAWSVRGYSNQPQHF
TGTGCCTGGAGTGTACGGGGTTATAGCAATCAGCCCCAGCATTTT
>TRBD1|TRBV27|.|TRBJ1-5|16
CASSFRTGVSNQPQHF
TGTGCCAGCAGTTTCCGGACAGGGGTGAGCAATCAGCCCCAGCATTTT
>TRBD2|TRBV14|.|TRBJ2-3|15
CASSHTGGSPDTQYF
TGTGCCAGCAGCCATACGGGGGGGAGCCCAGATACGCAGTATTTT
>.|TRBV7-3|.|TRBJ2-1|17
CASSLNPGGQSYNEQFF
TGTGCCAGCAGCTTAAACCCGGGGGGCCAGTCCTACAATGAGCAGTTCTTC
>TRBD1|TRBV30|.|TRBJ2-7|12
CAWGDRVFEQYF
TGTGCCTGGGGAGACAGGGTTTTCGAGCAGTACTTC
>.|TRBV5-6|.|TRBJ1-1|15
CASSFQGQMNTEAFF
TGTGCCAGCAGCTTCCAGGGGCAGATGAACACTGAAGCTTTCTTT
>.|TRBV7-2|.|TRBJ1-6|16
CASRRTGAGQNSPLHF
TGTGCCAGCAGAAGGACGGGAGCAGGCCAGAACTCACCCCTCCACTTT
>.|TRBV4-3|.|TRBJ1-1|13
CASSGQYNTEAFF
TGCGCCAGCTCCGGACAGTATAACACTGAAGCTTTCTTT
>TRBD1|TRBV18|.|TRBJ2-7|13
CASSGQERGEQYF
TGTGCCAGCTCGGGACAGGAACGGGGCGAGCAGTACTTC
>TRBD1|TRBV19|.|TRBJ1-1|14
CASSHRGQDTEAFF
TGTGCCAGTAGTCATAGGGGGCAGGACACTGAAGCTTTCTTT
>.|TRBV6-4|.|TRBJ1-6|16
CASSEEPGTGDSPLHF
TGTGCCAGCAGTGAGGAACCCGGGACGGGAGATTCACCCCTCCACTTT
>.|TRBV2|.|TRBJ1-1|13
CASSETPYTEAFF
TGTGCCAGCAGTGAAACACCCTACACTGAAGCTTTCTTT
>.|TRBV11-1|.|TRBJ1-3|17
CASSSLPIGGSGNTIYF
TGTGCCAGCAGCTCCCTCCCCATCGGAGGATCTGGAAACACCATATATTTT
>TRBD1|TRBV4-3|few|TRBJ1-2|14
CASSQGRQGIGYTF
TGCGCCAGCAGCCAAGGGAGACAGGGTATAGGCTACACCTTC
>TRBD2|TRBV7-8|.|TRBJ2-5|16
CASSLPGLAGKETQYF
TGTGCCAGCAGCTTACCGGGACTAGCGGGGAAAGAGACCCAGTACTTC
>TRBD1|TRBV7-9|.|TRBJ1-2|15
CASRNTTGTGGGYTF
TGTGCCAGCAGGAATACGACCGGGACAGGAGGTGGCTACACCTTC
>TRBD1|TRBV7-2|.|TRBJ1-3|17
CASSLAIDRVKGNTIYF
TGTGCCAGCAGCTTAGCGATTGACAGGGTAAAAGGAAACACCATATATTTT
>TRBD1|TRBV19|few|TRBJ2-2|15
CASSDRGEDTGELFF
TGTGCCAGTAGCGACAGGGGCGAGGACACCGGGGAGCTGTTTTTT
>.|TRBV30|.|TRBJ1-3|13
CAWSGRTPGTIYF
TGTGCCTGGAGTGGCAGAACCCCGGGAACCATATATTTT
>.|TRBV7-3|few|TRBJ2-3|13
CASSSGPGDTQYF
TGTGCCAGCAGCTCAGGACCGGGGGATACGCAGTATTTT
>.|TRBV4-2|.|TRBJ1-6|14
CASSQDKGGRPLHF
TGTGCCAGCAGCCAAGATAAGGGAGGGCGGCCCCTCCACTTT
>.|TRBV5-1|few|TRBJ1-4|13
CASSRAGNEKLFF
TGCGCCAGCTCCCGGGCAGGGAATGAAAAACTGTTTTTT
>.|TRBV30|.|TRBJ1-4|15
CAWSVAPKGLEKLFF
TGTGCCTGGAGTGTAGCCCCCAAGGGGCTTGAAAAACTGTTTTTT
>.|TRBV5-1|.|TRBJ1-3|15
CASSFFRGPGNTIYF
TGCGCCAGCAGTTTCTTCAGGGGCCCTGGAAACACCATATATTTT
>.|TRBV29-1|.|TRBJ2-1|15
CSVRKSGLSNNEQFF
TGCAGCGTCCGGAAGTCGGGATTGTCTAACAATGAGCAGTTCTTC
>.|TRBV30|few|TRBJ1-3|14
CAWSVGASGNTIYF
TGTGCCTGGAGTGTAGGGGCTTCTGGAAACACCATATATTTT
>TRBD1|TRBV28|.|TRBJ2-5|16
CASSLSDRDPQETQYF
TGTGCCAGCAGTTTATCAGACAGGGACCCCCAAGAGACCCAGTACTTC
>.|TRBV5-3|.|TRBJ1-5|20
CARITRAGPRLEICNQPQHF
TGTGCCAGAATCACCCGAGCGGGCCCACGATTGGAGATTTGCAATCAGCCCCAGCATTTT
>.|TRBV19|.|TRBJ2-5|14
CASSTTGYQETQYF
TGTGCCAGTAGTACAACAGGGTACCAAGAGACCCAGTACTTC